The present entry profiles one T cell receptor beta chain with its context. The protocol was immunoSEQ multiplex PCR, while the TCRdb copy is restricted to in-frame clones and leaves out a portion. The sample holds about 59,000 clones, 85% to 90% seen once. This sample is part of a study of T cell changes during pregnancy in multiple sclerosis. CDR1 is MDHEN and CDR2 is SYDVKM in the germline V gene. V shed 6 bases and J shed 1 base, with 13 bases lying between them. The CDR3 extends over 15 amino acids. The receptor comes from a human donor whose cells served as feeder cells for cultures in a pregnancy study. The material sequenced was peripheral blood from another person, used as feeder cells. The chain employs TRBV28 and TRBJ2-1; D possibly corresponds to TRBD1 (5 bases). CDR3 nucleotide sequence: TGTGCCAGCAGCAGCCAGGGTTTTTCCTACAATGAGCAGTTCTTC. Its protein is CASSSQGFSYNEQFF.